This T cell receptor (beta chain) emerged from a study of blood T cell repertoires in COVID-19. Original analysis: Reference gene primer amplification gave estimated nucleated cell counts. Data came from immunoSEQ multiplex PCR; TCRdb stores just in-frame clones and leaves some out. V, J and clone size were drawn from that table, and D and trimming were deduced from the DNA. The repertoire holds around 230,000 clones, 70% to 90% seen once, with 2.5% in the top ten. V was trimmed by 4 bases and J by 4 bases, leaving 15 bases between them. This CDR3 is built from 14 residues. Germline loops: CDR1 SQVTM, CDR2 ANQGSEA. Those who participated ranged in age from roughly 18 to 90 years and resided in around 22 US areas. Participant-given clinical history determined each cohort assignment.

The gene calls are TRBV29-1 and TRBJ2-3, with D possibly matching TRBD2 (6 bases). The sequenced material came from PBMCs or T cells enriched from blood (not recorded which). This clonotype was sampled from a woman aged 40 to 55 with acute COVID-19. CDR3 in amino acids: CSVAPSVGADTQYF. In DNA, the CDR3 is TGCAGCGTTGCCCCTAGCGTGGGCGCAGATACGCAGTATTTT.